One sample yielded the 8 T cell receptor beta chains listed below, sequenced in a study of T cell responses to AZD1222 COVID-19 vaccine. Sequenced by immunoSEQ multiplex PCR; TCRdb stores in-frame clones only, minus some. Altogether 120,000 or so clones are present, approximately 88% being singletons, with the ten largest covering about 6%. The sequences come from peripheral blood, collected on day 0 of AZD1222 vaccination. The receptors were sampled from an adult in good health.

CDR3 in amino acids: CASSRDTGFFEKLFF. The CDR3 nucleotides read TGTGCCAGCAGCAGGGATACAGGGTTCTTTGAAAAACTGTTTTTT. The chain is built from TRBV6-5 and TRBJ1-4; D may be TRBD1 (6 bases). Germline-derived CDR1 and CDR2 are MNHEY and SVGAGI. This CDR3 contains 15 residues. V lost 6 bases and J lost 7, with 18 bases in between.

The chain links TRBV7-2 to TRBJ2-3, with TRBD2 matching 11 bases. V shed 4 bases, J shed 11 bases, and the junction held 14 bases outside the gene matches. The V gene's germline CDR1 is SGHTA and CDR2 FQGNSA. The CDR3 has 16 amino acids. Here the CDR3 DNA reads TGTGCCAGCAGCTGGGGTTCTAGCGGGAGGTTAATAGGGCAGTATTTT. It specifies CASSWGSSGRLIGQYF.

The chain is built from TRBV5-8 and TRBJ1-3; D not certain. This CDR3 is 13 amino acids long. Germline-derived CDR1 and CDR2 are SGHTS and YDEGEE. V lost 0 bases, J lost 3 bases, and 4 bases lay in between. The CDR3 reads CASSLVGGNTIYF. DNA of the CDR3: TGTGCCAGCAGCTTGGTGGGTGGAAACACCATATATTTT.

The rearrangement joins TRBV5-4 to TRBJ2-7; TRBD1 matches at 7 bases. The germline V gene has CDR1 SGHNT and CDR2 YYREEE (reference sequence). The trim removed 4 bases at V and 0 bases at J, leaving 4 bases unmatched. CDR3 length: 14 amino acids. CDR3 bases: TGTGCCAGCAGCCTGGGGGACAGCTCCTACGAGCAGTACTTC. It yields the protein CASSLGDSSYEQYF. Full variable domain (missing parts from reference TRBV5-4 and TRBJ2-7): ETGVTQSPTHLIKTRGQQVTLRCSSQSGHNTVSWYQQALGQGPQFIFQYYREEENGRGNFPPRFSGLQFPNYSSELNVNALELDDSALYLCASSLGDSSYEQYFGPGTRLTVT.

The genes are TRBV15 and TRBJ2-5; the D is unclear. V was pared by 1 base and J by 5 bases, with 8 bases between. Looked up from germline, CDR1 is LNHNV and CDR2 is YYDKDF (reference sequence). This CDR3 comprises 13 residues. The CDR3 reads CATSRGYAETQYF. The CDR3 DNA follows: TGTGCCACCAGCAGAGGATACGCGGAGACCCAGTACTTC.

V and J are TRBV4-1 and TRBJ1-2, with TRBD1 matching 10 bases. Germline loops: CDR1 MGHRA, CDR2 YSYEKL. This CDR3 has 13 residues. The V segment lost 3 bases and the J segment 8 bases; nucleotides outside the gene matches: 3. This CDR3 reads CASSQTGGRGYTF. The CDR3 nucleotides read TGCGCCAGCAGCCAGACAGGGGGCAGGGGCTACACCTTC.

This rearrangement joins TRBV27 to TRBJ2-7, with D perhaps being TRBD1 or TRBD2 (6 bases each). The CDR3 runs 15 residues. V lost 2 bases to trimming and J lost 3 bases, with 14 bases between them. Germline V lookup: CDR1 MNHEY, CDR2 SMNVEV (reference sequence). CDR3 loop: CASSLKGGLYYEQYF. The CDR3, as DNA: TGTGCCAGCAGTTTAAAGGGGGGCCTCTACTACGAGCAGTACTTC.

The CDR3 here is CASSPSQGMNTEAFF. CDR3 DNA: TGTGCCAGTAGTCCATCACAGGGGATGAACACTGAAGCTTTCTTT. The V gene is TRBV19, the J gene TRBJ1-1; TRBD1 matches at 7 bases. CDR3 length equals 15 residues. Unmatched junction bases numbered 6, after V lost 5 bases and J lost 0 bases. From germline, CDR1 is LNHDA and CDR2 SQIVND (reference sequence).